This T cell receptor beta chain originates from a study of T cells in Graves' hyperthyroidism and ophthalmopathy. Germline assignment: CDR1 SEHNR and CDR2 FQNEAQ (reference sequence). Trimming took 1 base from V and 7 from J; bases not matched to a gene: 3. The length of the CDR3 is 14 residues. This clonotype came up many times. Authors of the study amplified TCR beta CDR3 regions from RNA transcripts. Initially, a first-round RT-PCR of the TCR CDR3 employed the HTBI primer set. MiXCR, run by TCRdb on the multiplex PCR reads, gives a single entry per CDR3 protein. The sample yields about 300,000 distinct CDR3 sequences, roughly 18% seen once.

Sequencing was carried out using blood. The chain carries TRBV7-9 and TRBJ2-1; 8 positions match TRBD1. This clonotype was obtained from a man in his forties or fifties with Graves' ophthalmopathy. CDR3 amino acids: CASSLVGQVNEQFF. The CDR3 bases are TGTGCCAGCAGCTTAGTGGGACAGGTTAATGAGCAGTTCTTC.